The following is a T cell receptor (beta chain) sequence with its context. Its matching antigen is unknown. The data belong to a study of cytomegalovirus exposure and HLA in healthy donors. Study information: The 90 to 150 validation repertoires used the same platform as the 550 to 750 first-cohort repertoires, a later analysis reported.

TCRdb's table, derived via immunoSEQ multiplex PCR, lists solely in-frame clones and lacks some. Of 95,000 to 150,000 clones in the sample, around 94% are singletons; the top ten hold approximately 1.3%. The V gene's germline CDR1 is LNHDA and CDR2 SQIVND (reference sequence). The CDR3 is made up of 15 amino acids. Losses at the gene ends were 8 bases for V and 3 bases for J; bases not matched to a gene: 5. Study-level results: One later analysis, an examination of the 120 or so validation repertoires, found that first-cohort TCR clusters tended to co-occur in them. Researchers reported that three CMV-associated chains were confirmed in vitro as CMV antigen-specific.

The TCR comes from a woman aged 18-29 years in good health and CMV-seronegative. This chain uses TRBV19 with TRBJ2-2; TRBD1 matches at 11 bases. What was sequenced was PBMCs. The CDR3 spells CASSPGQGDTGELFF. The CDR3 DNA reads as TGTGCCAGTTCTCCGGGACAGGGGGACACCGGGGAGCTGTTTTTT. Looking up the rest from reference TRBV19 and TRBJ2-2 gives the full variable domain: DGGITQSPKYLFRKEGQNVTLSCEQNLNHDAMYWYRQDPGQGLRLIYYSQIVNDFQKGDIAEGYSVSREKKESFPLTVTSAQKNPTAFYLCASSPGQGDTGELFFGEGSRLTVL.